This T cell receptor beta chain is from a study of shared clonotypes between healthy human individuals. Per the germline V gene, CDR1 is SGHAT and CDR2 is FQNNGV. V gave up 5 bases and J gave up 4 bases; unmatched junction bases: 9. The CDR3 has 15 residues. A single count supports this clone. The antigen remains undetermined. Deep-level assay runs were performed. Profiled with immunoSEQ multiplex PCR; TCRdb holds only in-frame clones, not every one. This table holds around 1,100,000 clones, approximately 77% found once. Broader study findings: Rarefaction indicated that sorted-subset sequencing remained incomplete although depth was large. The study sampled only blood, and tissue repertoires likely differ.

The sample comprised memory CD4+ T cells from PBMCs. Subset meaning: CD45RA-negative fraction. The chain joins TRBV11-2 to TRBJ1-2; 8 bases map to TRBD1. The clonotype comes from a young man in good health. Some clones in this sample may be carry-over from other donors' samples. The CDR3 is CASSPRDRSFYGYTF. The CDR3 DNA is TGTGCCAGCAGCCCAAGGGACAGGTCCTTCTATGGCTACACCTTC.